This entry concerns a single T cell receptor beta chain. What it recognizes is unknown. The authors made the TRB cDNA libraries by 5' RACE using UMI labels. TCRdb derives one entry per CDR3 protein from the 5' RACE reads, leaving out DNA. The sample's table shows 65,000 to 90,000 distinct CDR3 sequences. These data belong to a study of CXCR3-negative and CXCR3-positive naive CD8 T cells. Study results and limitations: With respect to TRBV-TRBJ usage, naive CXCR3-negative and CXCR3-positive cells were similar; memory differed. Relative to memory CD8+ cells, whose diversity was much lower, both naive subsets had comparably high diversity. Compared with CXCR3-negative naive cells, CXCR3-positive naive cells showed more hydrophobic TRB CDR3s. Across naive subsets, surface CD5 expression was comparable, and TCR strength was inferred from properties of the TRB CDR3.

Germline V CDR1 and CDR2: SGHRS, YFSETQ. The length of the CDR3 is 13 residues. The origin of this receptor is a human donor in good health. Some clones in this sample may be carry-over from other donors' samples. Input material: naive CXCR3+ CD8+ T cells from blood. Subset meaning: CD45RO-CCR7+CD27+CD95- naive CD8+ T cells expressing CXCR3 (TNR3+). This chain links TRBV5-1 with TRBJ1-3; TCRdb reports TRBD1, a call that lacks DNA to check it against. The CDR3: CASSRAPGNTIYF.